The rows below give T cell receptor beta chains drawn from one sample of a study of T cell responses to AZD1222 COVID-19 vaccine. Some clones are missing from TCRdb's copy, which holds only in-frame ones; the method was immunoSEQ multiplex PCR. The data contain around 120,000 clones, about 88% of them singletons. Sequenced here: peripheral blood, sampled on day 0 of AZD1222 vaccination. The receptors come from an adult in good health. Each CDR3 is given with its conserved first and last residue. D genes are given only for firm matches. Clone size, where shown, is once, few, many, or a class for clones that have expanded.

v_gene: TRBV28; abundance: -; j_gene: TRBJ1-1; d_gene: -; CDR3nt: TGTGCCAGCAGTCCAGGGTTGGTGGGCACTGAAGCTTTCTTT; CDR3aa: CASSPGLVGTEAFF
v_gene: TRBV18; abundance: -; j_gene: TRBJ1-4; d_gene: -; CDR3nt: TGTGCCAGCTCACCCGGATCGGGGGAAAAACTGTTTTTT; CDR3aa: CASSPGSGEKLFF
v_gene: TRBV24-1; abundance: -; j_gene: TRBJ2-5; d_gene: -; CDR3nt: TGTGCCACCAGTGACCCCGTTGGACAGGGAGGGGGGGAGACCCAGTACTTC; CDR3aa: CATSDPVGQGGGETQYF
v_gene: TRBV6-1; abundance: once; j_gene: TRBJ1-1; d_gene: -; CDR3nt: TGTGCCAGCAGTGAAGCCGGAGCGAACACTGAAGCTTTCTTT; CDR3aa: CASSEAGANTEAFF
v_gene: TRBV7-3; abundance: -; j_gene: TRBJ2-5; d_gene: TRBD1; CDR3nt: TGTGCCAGCAGCAAAAGGGGGACAGGGGGCCCGGAGACCCAGTACTTC; CDR3aa: CASSKRGTGGPETQYF
v_gene: TRBV14; abundance: -; j_gene: TRBJ1-3; d_gene: -; CDR3nt: TGTGCCAGCAGCCAAGACTTGGCAGGGGGAAACACCATATATTTT; CDR3aa: CASSQDLAGGNTIYF
v_gene: TRBV30; abundance: -; j_gene: TRBJ2-1; d_gene: TRBD2; CDR3nt: TGTGCCTGGAATAGGAGAGTCTCCGGGACTACAAACAATGAGCAGTTCTTC; CDR3aa: CAWNRRVSGTTNNEQFF
v_gene: TRBV10-3; abundance: -; j_gene: TRBJ1-1; d_gene: -; CDR3nt: TGTGCCATCAGGGAAAGAGCCGGGACCTACACTGAAGCTTTCTTT; CDR3aa: CAIRERAGTYTEAFF
v_gene: TRBV2; abundance: -; j_gene: TRBJ2-1; d_gene: -; CDR3nt: TGTGCCAGCAGTGCCCGGACGGCCTACAATGAGCAGTTCTTC; CDR3aa: CASSARTAYNEQFF
v_gene: TRBV11-2; abundance: -; j_gene: TRBJ2-5; d_gene: -; CDR3nt: TGTGCCAGCAGACCCCAATTGACGGGGACGGAGACCCAGTACTTC; CDR3aa: CASRPQLTGTETQYF
v_gene: TRBV5-6; abundance: -; j_gene: TRBJ1-1; d_gene: TRBD1; CDR3nt: TGTGCCAGCAGCCACGGCCGGGACAGGGTCATGAACACTGAAGCTTTCTTT; CDR3aa: CASSHGRDRVMNTEAFF
v_gene: TRBV28; abundance: -; j_gene: TRBJ1-5; d_gene: -; CDR3nt: TGTGCCAGCAGTGGTGGACAGAGCAATCAGCCCCAGCATTTT; CDR3aa: CASSGGQSNQPQHF
v_gene: TRBV6-1; abundance: -; j_gene: TRBJ2-1; d_gene: -; CDR3nt: TGTGCCAGCAGTGACCTTAGCTCCTACAATGAGCAGTTCTTC; CDR3aa: CASSDLSSYNEQFF
v_gene: TRBV5-1; abundance: -; j_gene: TRBJ1-3; d_gene: TRBD1; CDR3nt: TGCGCCAGCAGCTTGAGGACAGGGGCTGGAAACACCATATATTTT; CDR3aa: CASSLRTGAGNTIYF
v_gene: TRBV19; abundance: -; j_gene: TRBJ2-7; d_gene: -; CDR3nt: TGTGCCAGTAGTATTACAGGGAGAAGCTCCTACGAGCAGTACTTC; CDR3aa: CASSITGRSSYEQYF
v_gene: TRBV1; abundance: -; j_gene: TRBJ2-5; d_gene: -; CDR3nt: TGCACCAGCAGCAAAGACCCCCCAGGACTAGCGGGATACCAAGAGACCCAGTACTTC; CDR3aa: CTSSKDPPGLAGYQETQYF
v_gene: TRBV29-1; abundance: -; j_gene: TRBJ2-7; d_gene: TRBD2; CDR3nt: TGCAGCGTGGGGACTAGCGCCATGTACGAGCAGTACTTC; CDR3aa: CSVGTSAMYEQYF
v_gene: TRBV7-8; abundance: -; j_gene: TRBJ2-7; d_gene: TRBD2; CDR3nt: TGTGCCAGCAGCTTAGTAGGACTAGCGGGAGATACTAGCTTCTACGAGCAGTACTTC; CDR3aa: CASSLVGLAGDTSFYEQYF
v_gene: TRBV5-1; abundance: -; j_gene: TRBJ1-3; d_gene: -; CDR3nt: TGCGCCAGCAGCTTATATTCGACAGGCATCTCTGGAAACACCATATATTTT; CDR3aa: CASSLYSTGISGNTIYF
v_gene: TRBV11-2; abundance: -; j_gene: TRBJ2-2; d_gene: -; CDR3nt: TGTGCCAGCAGCGCCACCAGCCGGGAGCTGTTTTTT; CDR3aa: CASSATSRELFF
v_gene: TRBV18; abundance: -; j_gene: TRBJ2-1; d_gene: TRBD2; CDR3nt: TGTGCCAGCTCACCTGGGACTAGCGATGGCAATGAGCAGTTCTTC; CDR3aa: CASSPGTSDGNEQFF
v_gene: TRBV5-4; abundance: -; j_gene: TRBJ2-7; d_gene: TRBD2; CDR3nt: TGTGCCAGCAGCACGGGGGGCGGGAGGTACGAGCAGTACTTC; CDR3aa: CASSTGGGRYEQYF
v_gene: TRBV10-2; abundance: once; j_gene: TRBJ2-6; d_gene: -; CDR3nt: TGCGCCACTTTGAGGTCTGGGGCCAACGTCCTGACTTTC; CDR3aa: CATLRSGANVLTF
v_gene: TRBV6-4; abundance: -; j_gene: TRBJ2-1; d_gene: -; CDR3nt: TGTGCCAGCAGTCCCCCCGGTGGGCAGTTCTTC; CDR3aa: CASSPPGGQFF